The rows below give T cell receptor beta chains drawn from one sample of a study of shared clonotypes between healthy human individuals. Assay: immunoSEQ multiplex PCR; the TCRdb copy retains only in-frame clones and omits some. This sample carries approximately 2.1 million clones, just over 90% of them seen once, and the ten largest clones take approximately 0.4%. Sequences were obtained from naive CD4+ T cells from PBMCs. These receptors were collected from a young man in good health. Some clones in this sample may be carry-over from other donors' samples. Each CDR3 is given with its conserved first and last residue. D genes are given only for firm matches.

v_gene: TRBV5-4; j_gene: TRBJ2-7; d_gene: TRBD2; CDR3aa: CASSSNTGLAGYEQYF
v_gene: TRBV7-2; j_gene: TRBJ2-7; d_gene: -; CDR3aa: CASSLATAQIYEQYF
v_gene: TRBV27; j_gene: TRBJ2-1; d_gene: TRBD2; CDR3aa: CASSTGTSGIYEQFF
v_gene: TRBV28; j_gene: TRBJ1-2; d_gene: -; CDR3aa: CASSPQRVRGGLSGYTF
v_gene: TRBV11-1; j_gene: TRBJ2-7; d_gene: -; CDR3aa: CASSHRSLGAYEQYF
v_gene: TRBV28; j_gene: TRBJ1-2; d_gene: -; CDR3aa: CASSLVGGGYTF
v_gene: TRBV7-3; j_gene: TRBJ2-1; d_gene: TRBD2; CDR3aa: CASSSKTSGGSYNEQFF
v_gene: TRBV21-1; j_gene: TRBJ2-7; d_gene: -; CDR3aa: CASSKYGTVHPPPSGEQYF
v_gene: TRBV28; j_gene: TRBJ2-7; d_gene: TRBD2; CDR3aa: CASSLKTSGRGGQYF
v_gene: TRBV15; j_gene: TRBJ2-7; d_gene: -; CDR3aa: CATSRDLPGRYEQYF
v_gene: TRBV11-1; j_gene: TRBJ2-1; d_gene: -; CDR3aa: CASSHRRALFNEQFF
v_gene: TRBV6-5; j_gene: TRBJ2-1; d_gene: -; CDR3aa: CASSYSPGSSYNEQFF
v_gene: TRBV9; j_gene: TRBJ2-6; d_gene: -; CDR3aa: CASSVLVSGANVLTF
v_gene: TRBV5-6; j_gene: TRBJ2-1; d_gene: -; CDR3aa: CASSLVGIDNEQFF
v_gene: TRBV5-5; j_gene: TRBJ1-1; d_gene: -; CDR3aa: CASRLQGSAEAFF
v_gene: TRBV7-2; j_gene: TRBJ2-7; d_gene: -; CDR3aa: CASSLEPVGAGPYEQYF
v_gene: TRBV11-3; j_gene: TRBJ2-2; d_gene: TRBD1; CDR3aa: CASSLEKVGTENTGELFF
v_gene: TRBV19; j_gene: TRBJ2-7; d_gene: -; CDR3aa: CASSIGQNYEQYF
v_gene: TRBV10-3; j_gene: TRBJ2-7; d_gene: TRBD1; CDR3aa: CATEARTGGVDEQYF
v_gene: TRBV9; j_gene: TRBJ1-1; d_gene: -; CDR3aa: CASSVAMNTEAFF
v_gene: TRBV7-8; j_gene: TRBJ1-3; d_gene: TRBD1; CDR3aa: CASSTRLTGGHTIYF
v_gene: TRBV5-1; j_gene: TRBJ2-5; d_gene: -; CDR3aa: CASRDGGTQETQYF
v_gene: TRBV5-5; j_gene: TRBJ1-2; d_gene: -; CDR3aa: CASSPLSGYGYTF
v_gene: TRBV25-1; j_gene: TRBJ1-1; d_gene: TRBD1; CDR3aa: CASSEDRGPLNTEAFF
v_gene: TRBV28; j_gene: TRBJ1-6; d_gene: -; CDR3aa: CASSLPAAPLHF
v_gene: TRBV30; j_gene: TRBJ1-3; d_gene: -; CDR3aa: CAWSLFRSGGFSGNTIYF
v_gene: TRBV4-1; j_gene: TRBJ2-7; d_gene: TRBD2; CDR3aa: CASSQGLAGGPQQYF
v_gene: TRBV9; j_gene: TRBJ2-4; d_gene: -; CDR3aa: CASTRWESPKNIQYF
v_gene: TRBV5-1; j_gene: TRBJ2-5; d_gene: -; CDR3aa: CASSLDTDGVRTQYF
v_gene: TRBV14; j_gene: TRBJ2-1; d_gene: TRBD1; CDR3aa: CASSLRDRAYNEQFF
v_gene: TRBV4-1; j_gene: TRBJ2-7; d_gene: TRBD1; CDR3aa: CASSQVGTGGAEQYF
v_gene: TRBV5-6; j_gene: TRBJ1-2; d_gene: -; CDR3aa: CASSLGQRYGYTF
v_gene: TRBV7-2; j_gene: TRBJ2-7; d_gene: -; CDR3aa: CASSLGWAYEQYF
v_gene: TRBV11-2; j_gene: TRBJ2-7; d_gene: TRBD1; CDR3aa: CASNRDRVYEQYF
v_gene: TRBV6-5; j_gene: TRBJ1-4; d_gene: -; CDR3aa: CASSYHREDEKLFF
v_gene: TRBV7-2; j_gene: TRBJ2-2; d_gene: TRBD2; CDR3aa: CASSYASGLAAVGVGELFF
v_gene: TRBV5-1; j_gene: TRBJ2-7; d_gene: -; CDR3aa: CASSLVPGIYEQYF
v_gene: TRBV5-1; j_gene: TRBJ1-6; d_gene: TRBD1; CDR3aa: CASSLGTGGVYNSPLHF
v_gene: TRBV6-6; j_gene: TRBJ1-2; d_gene: -; CDR3aa: CASSPGTKIYGYTF
v_gene: TRBV28; j_gene: TRBJ1-3; d_gene: TRBD1; CDR3aa: CASTKAGQNSGNTIYF
v_gene: TRBV5-1; j_gene: TRBJ2-7; d_gene: -; CDR3aa: CASSDLGSSYEQYF
v_gene: TRBV19; j_gene: TRBJ1-5; d_gene: -; CDR3aa: CASSIRRTDSNQPQHF
v_gene: TRBV5-1; j_gene: TRBJ2-7; d_gene: TRBD2; CDR3aa: CASSPGLADYNEQYF
v_gene: TRBV19; j_gene: TRBJ1-4; d_gene: TRBD1; CDR3aa: CASSGTGGQEKLFF
v_gene: TRBV7-2; j_gene: TRBJ1-2; d_gene: -; CDR3aa: CASSLLGAYGYTF
v_gene: TRBV6-1; j_gene: TRBJ1-1; d_gene: -; CDR3aa: CASSTDGRNTEAFF